This record concerns one T cell receptor beta chain sequence. Its antigen is currently not known. Base qualities are not recorded, but no much larger clone differs from it by a single base. The data are from a study of vaccination effects on CD4 cells after COVID-19 (dated 2022 in TCRdb). Regarding the research as a whole: Each participant received two doses of an mRNA SARS-CoV-2 vaccine, either BNT162b2 or mRNA-1273. In both COVID-19 convalescent patients and infection-naive vaccine recipients, the study compared SARS-CoV-2 spike-specific CD4+ TCR repertoires from before mRNA vaccination with those from after it. Cultures from other donors in the study were sequenced with the Oncomine TCR Beta short-read assay on an Illumina iSeq 100. Altogether, nine to ten COVID-19 convalescent patients and a handful of SARS-CoV-2-naive healthy vaccine recipients made up the full study.

What the authors observed across the whole study: Only a small number of convalescent patients were included, and no early post-infection timepoints were available, which limited the study. In healthy vaccine recipients, vaccine-induced clones were almost all SARS-CoV-2 mono-reactive, with only 1 of 255 cross-reactive with common cold coronaviruses. Clones induced by infection and clones induced by vaccination both contracted markedly at late timepoints after vaccination, which fits with T cell responses waning over time.

Taken from cysteine to phenylalanine, the CDR3 has 13 residues. Here the CDR3 DNA is all that survives: 39 bases in frame from base 1. The germline V gene supplies CDR1 LGHNA and CDR2 YNFKEQ. The V end loses 7 bases and the J end loses 0 bases, and a stretch of 7 bases separates them. To prepare the library, the immunoSEQ multiplex PCR assay was applied. DNA from the cultured, isolated CD4+ T cells was subjected to TCR beta CDR3 sequencing. From the authors' description of their analysis: Non-productive TCR sequences were removed, reads were trimmed to the CDR3 region, and CDR3s of at least 7 amino acids were retained. The MANAFEST web app was used to identify antigen-specific clonotypes by comparing expansion in peptide wells with expansion in reference cultures. For clones to be considered positive, expansion at FDR<0.05 versus reference and all other wells, an odds ratio above 5, and a frequency above 0.1% in two replicate wells were required. Clonotypes significantly expanded in SARS-CoV-2 spike wells and in at least one common cold coronavirus spike condition were defined as cross-reactive. CDR3 similarity was assessed by Levenshtein distance with the stringdist R package, and unrooted trees were built with ape in R 3.6.1. TCRdb mirrors the immuneACCESS table, restricted to in-frame sequences. Some clones are absent from its copies; in checked studies, under half trace to an unresolved V gene, and the reason for the others is unknown. From that table come the V and J calls and clone size; the DNA was used to work out D and trimming. The sample yields approximately 30,000 clones; approximately 76% were counted once. Together, the top ten hold 10% of the sample.

In the ViraFEST assay, PBMC were stimulated with viral peptide pools, and antigen-specific CD4+ T cell clonotypes were then identified by expansion using TCR sequencing. After 10 days of culture, CD4+ T cells were isolated with the EasySep CD4+ T cell isolation kit. Negative nucleocapsid antibody results before and after vaccination confirmed that the healthy vaccine recipients had no prior SARS-CoV-2 infection. Each well held around 1.9 million PBMC cultured in IMDM containing around 5.1% human AB serum, around 9.3 IU/ml IL-2 and gentamicin, along with around 9.4 ug/ml peptides. Half of the culture medium was replaced with fresh IL-2-containing medium on days 3 and 7. Unless otherwise noted, each peptide stimulation condition was cultured in triplicate wells. PBMC were separated from whole blood using Ficoll-Paque Plus gradient centrifugation and were then either cryopreserved at -140C or used fresh. The overlapping peptide pools covered the spike proteins of SARS-CoV-2 as well as those of the common cold coronaviruses HCoV-NL63, HCoV-OC43 and HCoV-229E. The QIAamp micro DNA kit was used to extract genomic DNA from the cultured CD4+ T cells.

The sequenced sample was CD4+ T cells from PBMCs cultured with SARS-CoV-2 spike peptides, obtained before COVID-19 vaccination. Reading the label with the study, this specimen's cell subset or site is: SARS-CoV-2 spike overlapping peptide pool stimulation. This chain is built from TRBV4-2 and TRBJ2-1, with the identity of the D gene unclear. This TCR was recovered from a human donor who received a COVID-19 vaccine. The CDR3 protein sequence reads: CASTESSYNEQFF. In nucleotides, the sequence is TGTGCCAGCACAGAAAGCTCCTACAATGAGCAGTTCTTC.